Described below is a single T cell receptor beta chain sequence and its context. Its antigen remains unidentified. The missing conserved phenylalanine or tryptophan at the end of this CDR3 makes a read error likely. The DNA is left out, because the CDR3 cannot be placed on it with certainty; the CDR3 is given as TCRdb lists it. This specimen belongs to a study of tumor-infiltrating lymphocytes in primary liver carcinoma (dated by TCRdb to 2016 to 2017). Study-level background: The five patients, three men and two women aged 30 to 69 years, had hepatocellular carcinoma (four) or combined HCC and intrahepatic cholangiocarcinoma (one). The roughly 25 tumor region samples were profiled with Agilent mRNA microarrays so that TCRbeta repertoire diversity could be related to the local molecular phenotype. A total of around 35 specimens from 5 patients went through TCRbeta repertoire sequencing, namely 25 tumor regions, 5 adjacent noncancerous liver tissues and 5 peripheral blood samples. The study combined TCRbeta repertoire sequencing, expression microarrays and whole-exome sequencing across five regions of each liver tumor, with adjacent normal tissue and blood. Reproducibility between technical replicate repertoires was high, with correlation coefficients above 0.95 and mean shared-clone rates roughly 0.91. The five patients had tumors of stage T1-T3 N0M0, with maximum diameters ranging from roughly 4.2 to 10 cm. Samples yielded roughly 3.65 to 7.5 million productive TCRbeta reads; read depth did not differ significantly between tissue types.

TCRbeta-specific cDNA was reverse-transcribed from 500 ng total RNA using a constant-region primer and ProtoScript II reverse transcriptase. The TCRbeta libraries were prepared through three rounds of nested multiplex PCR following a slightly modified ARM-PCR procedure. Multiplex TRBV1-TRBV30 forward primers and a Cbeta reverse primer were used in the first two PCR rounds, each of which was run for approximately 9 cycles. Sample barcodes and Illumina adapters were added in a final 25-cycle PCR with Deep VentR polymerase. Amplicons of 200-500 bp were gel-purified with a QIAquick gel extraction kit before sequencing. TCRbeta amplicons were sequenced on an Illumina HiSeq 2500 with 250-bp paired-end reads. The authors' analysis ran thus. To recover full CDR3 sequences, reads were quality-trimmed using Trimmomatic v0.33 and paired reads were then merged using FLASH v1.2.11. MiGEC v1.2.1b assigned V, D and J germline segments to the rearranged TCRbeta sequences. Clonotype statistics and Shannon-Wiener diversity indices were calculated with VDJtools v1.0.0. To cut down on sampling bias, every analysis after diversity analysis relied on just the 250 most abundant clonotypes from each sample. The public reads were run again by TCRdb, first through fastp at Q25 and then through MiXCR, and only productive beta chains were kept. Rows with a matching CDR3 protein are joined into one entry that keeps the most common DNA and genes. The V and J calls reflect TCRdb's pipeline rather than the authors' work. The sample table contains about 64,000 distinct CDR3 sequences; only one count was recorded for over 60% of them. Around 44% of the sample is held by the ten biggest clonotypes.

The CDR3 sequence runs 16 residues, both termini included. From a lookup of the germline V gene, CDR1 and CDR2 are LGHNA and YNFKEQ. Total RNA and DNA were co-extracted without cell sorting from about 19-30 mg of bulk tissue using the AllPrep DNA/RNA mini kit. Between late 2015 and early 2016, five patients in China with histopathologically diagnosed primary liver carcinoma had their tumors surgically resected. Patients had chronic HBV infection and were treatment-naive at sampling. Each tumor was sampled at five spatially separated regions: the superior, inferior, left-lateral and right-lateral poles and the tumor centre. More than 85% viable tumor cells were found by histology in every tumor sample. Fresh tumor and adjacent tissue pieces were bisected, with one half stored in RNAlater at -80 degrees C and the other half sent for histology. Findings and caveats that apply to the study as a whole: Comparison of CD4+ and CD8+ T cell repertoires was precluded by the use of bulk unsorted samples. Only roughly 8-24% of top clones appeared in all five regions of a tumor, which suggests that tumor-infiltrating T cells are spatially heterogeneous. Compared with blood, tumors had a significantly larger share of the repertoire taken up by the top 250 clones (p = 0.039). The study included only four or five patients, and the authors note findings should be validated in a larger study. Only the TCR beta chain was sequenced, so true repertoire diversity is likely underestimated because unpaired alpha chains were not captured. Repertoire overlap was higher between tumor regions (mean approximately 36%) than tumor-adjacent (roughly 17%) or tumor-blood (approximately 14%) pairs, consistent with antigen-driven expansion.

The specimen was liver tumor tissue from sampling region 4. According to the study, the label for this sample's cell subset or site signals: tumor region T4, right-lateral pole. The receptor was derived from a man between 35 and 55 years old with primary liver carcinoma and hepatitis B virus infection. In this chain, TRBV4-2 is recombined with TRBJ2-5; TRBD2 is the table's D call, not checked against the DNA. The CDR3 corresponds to CASSQSSGRDRKTQCL.